This T cell receptor (beta chain) was profiled in a study of blood T cells in healthy people across ages. Donors each provided about 10 milliliters of peripheral blood. The V gene's germline CDR1 is MRHNA and CDR2 SNTAGT. The V end lost 7 bases, the J end lost 4 bases, and 14 bases lay between the germline ends. The CDR3 has 14 residues. This clonotype has a handful of counts. Using a J-beta primer mix together with a sample-barcoded 5' primer, a second PCR was run for 7 to 11 cycles. TCRdb independently ran MiXCR on the 5' RACE reads; one entry per CDR3 protein. The sample lists 1.8 million or so distinct CDR3 sequences, 39% occurring once.

Sequences were obtained from blood. The genes are TRBV6-4 and TRBJ1-5; perhaps TRBD1 as D (6 bases). The source of this sequence is a human donor in good health. CDR3 DNA sequence: TGTGCCAGCAAACAGGGATTGCGGAATCAGCCCCAGCATTTT. Its protein is CASKQGLRNQPQHF.